The 14 T cell receptor beta chains listed next were all sequenced from one sample in a study of blood T cells in healthy people across ages. Combining a sample-barcoded 5' primer with a J-beta primer mix, a second PCR ran for about 7 to 11 cycles. A single record per CDR3 protein comes from TCRdb applying MiXCR to the 5' RACE reads. The sample shows about 780,000 distinct CDR3 sequences, about 42% of them seen only once. The sample comprised blood. The receptors were gathered from a man older than 75 in good health.

This clonotype has more than one count but fewer than ten. The genes are TRBV6-2 or TRBV6-3 and TRBJ2-6; 8 nucleotides match TRBD2. Trimming at V came to 6 bases and at J to 4 bases, leaving 5 bases not matched to a gene. The CDR3 length is 15 residues. Germline CDR1 MNHEY, CDR2 SVGEGT. CDR3 sequence (DNA): TGTGCCAGCAGCAACGGGGGGGCCGGGGCCAACGTCCTGACTTTC. The encoded protein is CASSNGGAGANVLTF.

This clonotype appeared many times. This sequence joins TRBV7-2 and TRBJ2-1; 9 nucleotides match TRBD2. The V gene end was trimmed by 3 bases and the J gene end by 7 bases; junction bases not matched to a gene: 1. The V gene's germline CDR1 is SGHTA and CDR2 FQGNSA. CDR3 size: 13 residues. The CDR3 nucleotides are TGTGCCAGCAGCTTCCTAGCGGGGAATGAGCAGTTCTTC. This encodes CASSFLAGNEQFF.

This clonotype was observed a few times. CDR3 sequence (DNA): TGTGCCAGCAGTCCGGGACTAGCGGGAGGGCCGTTTTCCGATACGCAGTATTTT. Translating it yields CASSPGLAGGPFSDTQYF. The chain uses TRBV12-3 or TRBV12-4 and TRBJ2-3; TRBD2 matches 16 bases. The CDR3 spans 18 residues. Unmatched junction bases numbered 11, after V lost 5 bases and J lost 6 bases.

This clonotype was counted once. The CDR3: CATSRGFGWVGMAEAFF. The CDR3 DNA reads TGTGCCACCAGCAGAGGGTTCGGCTGGGTAGGAATGGCTGAAGCTTTCTTT. This rearrangement joins TRBV15 to TRBJ1-1, with D hard to call. The CDR3 totals 17 residues. Trimming removed 1 base from V and 6 bases from J, with 21 bases in between. From germline, CDR1 is LNHNV and CDR2 YYDKDF (reference sequence).

The CDR3 DNA follows: TGCAGTGCCCGACTAACTAGCGGGAACTACAATGAGCAGTTCTTC. Protein sequence: CSARLTSGNYNEQFF. The chain employs TRBV20-1 and TRBJ2-1; 10 bases fit TRBD2. The germline CDR1 and CDR2 sequences are DFQATT and SNEGSKA (reference sequence). J was trimmed by 3 bases and V by 6 bases; bases with no gene match: 8. The CDR3 runs to 15 residues.

This clonotype has a handful of counts. J is TRBJ2-1 and V is TRBV5-1; the D gene could be TRBD1 or TRBD2 (5 bases each). Trimming took off 4 bases at V and 3 bases at J, with 17 bases between the two ends. This CDR3 is 16 amino acids long. CDR1 and CDR2 from the germline V gene are SGHRS and YFSETQ. The chain's CDR3 is CASSAEPGRRYNEQFF. CDR3 DNA: TGCGCCAGCAGCGCGGAACCGGGACGCCGCTACAATGAGCAGTTCTTC.

This clonotype was observed a few times. In nucleotides, the CDR3 is TGCAGTGCTAGAGATAAGGGGGGCCAGCCCCAGCATTTT. It is translated as CSARDKGGQPQHF. The genes are TRBV20-1 and TRBJ1-5, with D maybe TRBD1 (6 bases). Germline V gives CDR1 DFQATT, CDR2 SNEGSKA (reference sequence). The CDR3 is made up of 13 amino acids. Trimming pared 0 bases from V and 7 bases from J, leaving 10 bases between.

The V and J genes are TRBV28 and TRBJ1-2; 11 bases line up with TRBD1. The germline V gene has CDR1 MDHEN and CDR2 SYDVKM. V lost 6 bases, J lost 4 bases, and 7 bases stayed unmatched. The CDR3 has 15 residues. The CDR3 nucleotides are TGTGCCAGCAGAGGCGGACAGGGGGCGACCTATGGCTACACCTTC. Its protein product is CASRGGQGATYGYTF.

The chain carries TRBV7-9 and TRBJ1-6, with D perhaps matching TRBD1 (5 bases). There are 14 residues in the CDR3. V gave up 10 bases and J gave up 7 bases, with 17 bases separating them. Germline lookup yields CDR1 SEHNR and CDR2 FQNEAQ (reference sequence). CDR3: CAIEPGLQNSPLHF. For the CDR3, the DNA is TGTGCCATCGAACCGGGACTGCAGAATTCACCCCTCCACTTT.

The V call is TRBV4-1, the J call TRBJ2-7; D possibly uses TRBD1 or TRBD2 (5 bases each). V gave up 1 base and J gave up 3 bases, with 22 bases separating them. This CDR3 region has 18 residues. CDR1 is MGHRA and CDR2 is YSYEKL in the germline V gene. The CDR3 is CASSQGGGGTGRDYEQYF. CDR3 sequence (DNA): TGCGCCAGCAGCCAAGGAGGTGGGGGAACAGGAAGGGACTACGAGCAGTACTTC.

A single count supports this clonotype. The gene calls are TRBV15 and TRBJ2-7; D ambiguous. V was pared by 5 bases and J by 2 bases, with 13 bases between. CDR1 and CDR2 (germline): LNHNV, YYDKDF (reference sequence). This CDR3 comprises 14 residues. The chain's CDR3 is CATSRAQVTYEQYF. Here the CDR3 DNA reads TGTGCCACCAGCCGGGCCCAGGTGACCTACGAGCAGTACTTC.

V gene TRBV12-3 or TRBV12-4 combines with J gene TRBJ2-1, with D unresolved. This CDR3 contains 15 residues. The germline V and J ends were trimmed by 3 bases and 0 bases, with 9 bases remaining between them. In nucleotides, the CDR3 is TGTGCCAGCAGTTTCGGTTACGACTCCTACAATGAGCAGTTCTTC. This gives the protein CASSFGYDSYNEQFF.

On this clonotype: An end of the junction differs from the germline gene, which may be a read error. The J gene is TRBJ2-3, the V gene TRBV12-3 or TRBV12-4; 15 bases are shared with TRBD2. The CDR3 has 16 amino acids. This CDR3 is CASGLAGGSSTDTEYF. The CDR3 coding sequence is TGTGCCAGCGGACTAGCGGGAGGGTCTAGCACAGATACGGAGTATTTT.

J is TRBJ2-7 and V is TRBV6-5; D possibly uses TRBD1 or TRBD2 (5 bases each). The CDR3 contains 15 residues. From germline, CDR1 is MNHEY and CDR2 SVGAGI. V was cut by 8 bases and J by 3 bases, with 20 bases left in between. The CDR3 DNA sequence: TGTGCCAGCGGGAGAGACCAGGGATCTAACTACGAGCAGTACTTC. Protein sequence: CASGRDQGSNYEQYF.